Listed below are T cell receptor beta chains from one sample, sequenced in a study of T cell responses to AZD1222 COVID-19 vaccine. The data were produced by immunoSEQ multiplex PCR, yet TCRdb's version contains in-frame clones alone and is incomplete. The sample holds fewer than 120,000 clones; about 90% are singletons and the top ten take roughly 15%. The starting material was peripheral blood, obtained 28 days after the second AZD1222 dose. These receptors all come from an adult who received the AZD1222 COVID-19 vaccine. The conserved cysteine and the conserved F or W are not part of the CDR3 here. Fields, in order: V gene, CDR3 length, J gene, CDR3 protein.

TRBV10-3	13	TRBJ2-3	AISVNPTSTDTQY
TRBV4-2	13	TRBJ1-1	ASSQTGGNGLEAF
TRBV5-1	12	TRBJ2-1	ASSSGLAGNEQF
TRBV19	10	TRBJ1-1	ATGPSLTEAF
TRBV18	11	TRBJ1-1	ASSIGQGTEAF
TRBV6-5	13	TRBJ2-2	ASSPPGLNTGELF
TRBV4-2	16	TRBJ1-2	ASSQELPLGVFSYGYT
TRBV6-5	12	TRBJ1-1	ASSYYPSVRRAF
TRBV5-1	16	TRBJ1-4	ASSFGTGGFLSEEKLF
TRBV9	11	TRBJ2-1	ASSEDSYNEQF
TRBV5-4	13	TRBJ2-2	ASSSTGERTGELF
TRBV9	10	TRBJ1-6	ASGRGGSPLH
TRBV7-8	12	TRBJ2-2	ASSLGGSAGELF
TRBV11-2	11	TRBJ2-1	ASSLSEGNEQF
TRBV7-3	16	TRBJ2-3	ASSTTSPGTGAGDTQY
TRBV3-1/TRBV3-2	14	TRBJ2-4	ASSDIGTGDEDIQY
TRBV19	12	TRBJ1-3	ASSRTFSGNTIY
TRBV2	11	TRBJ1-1	ASTPQTGSEAF
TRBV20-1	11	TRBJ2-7	SASYRSSYEQY
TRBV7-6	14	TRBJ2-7	ASSAGQAPRSYEQY
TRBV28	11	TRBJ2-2	ASSGGDTGELF
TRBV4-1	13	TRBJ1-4	ASSQRSATNEKLF
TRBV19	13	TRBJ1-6	ASSTRQGANSPLH
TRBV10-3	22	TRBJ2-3	AISGPPRTSGPRDSFMRTDTQY
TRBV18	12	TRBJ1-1	ASSQGAPNTEAF
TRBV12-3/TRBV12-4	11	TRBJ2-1	ASSFARSDEQF
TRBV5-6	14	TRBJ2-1	ASSLIGDRGDNEQF
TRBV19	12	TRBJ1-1	ASSTTGGGTEAF
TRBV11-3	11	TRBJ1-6	ASHRDDSSPLH
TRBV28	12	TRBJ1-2	ASGTGPSNYGYT
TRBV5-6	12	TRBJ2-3	ASSYRGAADTQY
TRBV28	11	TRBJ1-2	ASRIGNNYGYT
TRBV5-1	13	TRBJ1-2	ASSSSFDGNYGYT
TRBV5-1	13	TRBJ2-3	ASSLVGQGADTQY
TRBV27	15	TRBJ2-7	ASSLTQAVVSSYEQY
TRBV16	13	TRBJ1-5	ASSLSTGTHQPQH
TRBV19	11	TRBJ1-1	ASHRGNEDEAF
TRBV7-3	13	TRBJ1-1	ASSASQVMNTEAF
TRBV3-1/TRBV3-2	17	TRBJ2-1	ASSQPMWDPSTRSNEQF
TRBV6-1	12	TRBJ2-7	ASSEGAGGYEQY
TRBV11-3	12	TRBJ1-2	ASSQAGAGYGYT
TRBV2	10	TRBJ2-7	ASWTGYGEQY
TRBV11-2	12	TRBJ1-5	ASSPGGGIRPQH
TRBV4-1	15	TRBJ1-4	ASSQETAGTSNEKLF
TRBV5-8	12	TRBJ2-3	ASSPGPNTDTQY
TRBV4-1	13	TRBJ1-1	ASSQGEGPNTEAF
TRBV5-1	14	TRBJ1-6	ASSFDGQGNNSPLH
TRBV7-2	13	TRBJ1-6	ASSLGDTTNSPLH
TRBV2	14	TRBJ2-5	ASSYLRDREGGTQY
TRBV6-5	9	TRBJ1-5	ASSGNQPQH